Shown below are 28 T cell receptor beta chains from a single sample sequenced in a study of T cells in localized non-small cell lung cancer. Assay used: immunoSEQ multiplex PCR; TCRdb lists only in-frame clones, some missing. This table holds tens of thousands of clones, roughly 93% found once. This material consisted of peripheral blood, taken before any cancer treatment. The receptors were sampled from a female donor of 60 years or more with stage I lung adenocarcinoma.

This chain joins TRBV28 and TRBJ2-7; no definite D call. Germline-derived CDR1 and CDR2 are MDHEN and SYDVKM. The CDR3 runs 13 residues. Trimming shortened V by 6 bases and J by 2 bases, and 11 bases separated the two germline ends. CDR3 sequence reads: CASSPPSAYEQYF. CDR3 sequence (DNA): TGTGCCAGCAGCCCCCCTTCTGCCTACGAGCAGTACTTC.

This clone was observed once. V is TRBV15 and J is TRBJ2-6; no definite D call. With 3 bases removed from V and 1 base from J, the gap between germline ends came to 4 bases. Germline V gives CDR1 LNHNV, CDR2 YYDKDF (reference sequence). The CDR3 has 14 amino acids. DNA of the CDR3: TGTGCCACCAGCAGCGGTTCTGGGGCCAACGTCCTGACTTTC. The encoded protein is CATSSGSGANVLTF.

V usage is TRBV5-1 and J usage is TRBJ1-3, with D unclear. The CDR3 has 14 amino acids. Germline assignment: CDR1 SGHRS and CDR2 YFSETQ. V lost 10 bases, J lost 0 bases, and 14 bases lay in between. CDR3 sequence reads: CASRPISSGNTIYF. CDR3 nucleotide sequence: TGCGCCTCAAGGCCCATCAGCTCTGGAAACACCATATATTTT.

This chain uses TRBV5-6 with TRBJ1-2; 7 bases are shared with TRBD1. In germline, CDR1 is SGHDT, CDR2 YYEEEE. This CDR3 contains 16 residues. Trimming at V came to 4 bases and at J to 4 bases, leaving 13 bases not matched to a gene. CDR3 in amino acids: CASSRQRRGLAYGYTF. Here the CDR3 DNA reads TGTGCCAGCAGCCGCCAACGTAGGGGGCTGGCCTATGGCTACACCTTC.

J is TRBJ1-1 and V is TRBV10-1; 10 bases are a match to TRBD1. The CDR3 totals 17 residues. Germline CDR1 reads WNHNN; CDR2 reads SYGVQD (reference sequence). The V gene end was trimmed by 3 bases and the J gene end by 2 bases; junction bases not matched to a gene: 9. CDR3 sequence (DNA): TGCGCCAGCAGTGACCATCGACAGGGGGCCCGAAACACTGAAGCTTTCTTT. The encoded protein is CASSDHRQGARNTEAFF.

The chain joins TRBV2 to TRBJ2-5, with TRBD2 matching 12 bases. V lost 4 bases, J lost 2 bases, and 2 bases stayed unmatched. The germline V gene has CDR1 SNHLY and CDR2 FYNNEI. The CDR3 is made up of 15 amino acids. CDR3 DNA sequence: TGTGCCAGCAGTGGGACTAGCGGGGTACAAGAGACCCAGTACTTC. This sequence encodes CASSGTSGVQETQYF.

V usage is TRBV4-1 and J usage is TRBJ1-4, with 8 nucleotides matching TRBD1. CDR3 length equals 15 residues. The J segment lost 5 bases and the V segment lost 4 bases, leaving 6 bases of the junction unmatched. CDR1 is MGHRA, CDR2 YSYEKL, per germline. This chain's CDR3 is CASSLYRTGNEKLFF. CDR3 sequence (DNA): TGCGCCAGCAGCCTTTATCGGACAGGGAATGAAAAACTGTTTTTT.

This CDR3 reads CASSEAIQGAAYGYTF. DNA of the CDR3: TGTGCCAGCAGTGAAGCTATACAGGGAGCAGCCTATGGCTACACCTTC. This chain joins TRBV6-1 and TRBJ1-2, with D maybe TRBD1 (6 bases). The germline V and J ends were trimmed by 0 bases and 4 bases, with 15 bases remaining between them. Germline V gene lookup returns CDR1 MNHNS and CDR2 SASEGT. The CDR3 runs 16 residues.

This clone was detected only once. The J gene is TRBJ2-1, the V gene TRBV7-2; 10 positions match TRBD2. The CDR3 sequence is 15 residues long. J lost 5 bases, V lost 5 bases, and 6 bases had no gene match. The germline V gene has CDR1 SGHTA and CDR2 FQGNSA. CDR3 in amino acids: CASSTGTSVNNEQFF. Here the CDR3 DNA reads TGTGCCAGCAGCACCGGGACTAGCGTAAACAATGAGCAGTTCTTC.

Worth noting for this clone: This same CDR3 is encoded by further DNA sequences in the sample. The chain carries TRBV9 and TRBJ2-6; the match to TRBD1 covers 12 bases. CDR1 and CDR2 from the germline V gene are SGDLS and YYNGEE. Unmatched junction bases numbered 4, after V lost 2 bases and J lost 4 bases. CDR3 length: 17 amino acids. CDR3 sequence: CASSVGQGAHGANVLTF. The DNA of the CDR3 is TGTGCCAGCAGCGTGGGACAGGGGGCGCACGGGGCCAACGTCCTGACTTTC.

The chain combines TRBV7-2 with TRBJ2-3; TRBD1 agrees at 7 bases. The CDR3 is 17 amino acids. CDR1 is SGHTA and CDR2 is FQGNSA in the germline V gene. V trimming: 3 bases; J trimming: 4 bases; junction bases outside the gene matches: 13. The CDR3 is CASSFRQGGRSADTQYF. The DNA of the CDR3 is TGTGCCAGCAGCTTTAGACAGGGCGGTAGGAGCGCAGATACGCAGTATTTT.

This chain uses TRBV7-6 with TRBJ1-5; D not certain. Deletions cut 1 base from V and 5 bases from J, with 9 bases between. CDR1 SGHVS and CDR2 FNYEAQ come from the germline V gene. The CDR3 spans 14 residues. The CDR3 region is CASSLGPSYQPQHF. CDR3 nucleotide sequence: TGTGCCAGCAGCTTAGGGCCCTCTTATCAGCCCCAGCATTTT.

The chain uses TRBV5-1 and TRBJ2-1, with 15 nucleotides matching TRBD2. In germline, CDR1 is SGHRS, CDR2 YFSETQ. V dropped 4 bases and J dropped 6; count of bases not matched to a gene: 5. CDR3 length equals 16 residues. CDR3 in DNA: TGCGCCAGCAGCCCGCAGGGACTAGCGGGAGGCAATGAGCAGTTCTTC. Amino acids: CASSPQGLAGGNEQFF. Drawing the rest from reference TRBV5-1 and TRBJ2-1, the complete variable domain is KAGVTQTPRYLIKTRGQQVTLSCSPISGHRSVSWYQQTPGQGLQFLFEYFSETQRNKGNFPGRFSGRQFSNSRSEMNVSTLELGDSALYLCASSPQGLAGGNEQFFGPGTRLTVL.

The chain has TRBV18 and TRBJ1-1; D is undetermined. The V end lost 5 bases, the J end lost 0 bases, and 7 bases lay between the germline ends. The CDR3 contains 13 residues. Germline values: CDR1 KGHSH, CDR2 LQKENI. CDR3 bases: TGTGCCAGCTCAAGTACAGTGAACACTGAAGCTTTCTTT. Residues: CASSSTVNTEAFF.

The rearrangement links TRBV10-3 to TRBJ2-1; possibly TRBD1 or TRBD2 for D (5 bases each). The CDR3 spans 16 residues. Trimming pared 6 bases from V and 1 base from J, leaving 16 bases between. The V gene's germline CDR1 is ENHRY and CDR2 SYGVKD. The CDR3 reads CAIRGMGVYSYNEQFF. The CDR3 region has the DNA TGTGCCATCAGGGGGATGGGGGTGTATTCCTACAATGAGCAGTTCTTC.

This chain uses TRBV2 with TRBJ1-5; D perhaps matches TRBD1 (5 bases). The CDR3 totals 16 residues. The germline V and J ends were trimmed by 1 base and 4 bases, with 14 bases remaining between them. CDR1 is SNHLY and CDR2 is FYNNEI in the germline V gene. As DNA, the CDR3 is TGTGCCAGCAGTGAAGAGGCAGGGCGGGGGAATCAGCCCCAGCATTTT. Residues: CASSEEAGRGNQPQHF.

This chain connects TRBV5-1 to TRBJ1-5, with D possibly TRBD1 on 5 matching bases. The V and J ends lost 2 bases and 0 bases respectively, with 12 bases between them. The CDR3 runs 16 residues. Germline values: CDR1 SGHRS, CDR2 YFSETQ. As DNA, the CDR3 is TGCGCCAGCAGCTTCGGGGGAGGGGATAGCAATCAGCCCCAGCATTTT. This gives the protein CASSFGGGDSNQPQHF.

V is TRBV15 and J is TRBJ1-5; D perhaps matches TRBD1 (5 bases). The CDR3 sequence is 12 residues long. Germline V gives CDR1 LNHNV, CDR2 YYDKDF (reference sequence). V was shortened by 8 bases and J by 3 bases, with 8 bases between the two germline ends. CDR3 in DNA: TGTGCCACCCGGGACCCCAATCAGCCCCAGCATTTT. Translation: CATRDPNQPQHF.

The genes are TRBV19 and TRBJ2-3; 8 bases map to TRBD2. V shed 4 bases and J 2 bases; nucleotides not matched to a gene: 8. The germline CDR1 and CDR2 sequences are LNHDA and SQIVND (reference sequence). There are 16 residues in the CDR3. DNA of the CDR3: TGTGCCAGTAGTAAGATGATAGCGGGGAACACAGATACGCAGTATTTT. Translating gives CASSKMIAGNTDTQYF. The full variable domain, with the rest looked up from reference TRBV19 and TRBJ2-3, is DGGITQSPKYLFRKEGQNVTLSCEQNLNHDAMYWYRQDPGQGLRLIYYSQIVNDFQKGDIAEGYSVSREKKESFPLTVTSAQKNPTAFYLCASSKMIAGNTDTQYFGPGTRLTVL.

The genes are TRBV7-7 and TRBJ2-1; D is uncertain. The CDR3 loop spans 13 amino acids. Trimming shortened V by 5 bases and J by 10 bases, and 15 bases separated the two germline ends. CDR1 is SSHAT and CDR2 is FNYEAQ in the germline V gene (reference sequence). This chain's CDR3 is CASSQSPAREQFF. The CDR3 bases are TGTGCCAGCAGCCAGAGCCCAGCGCGGGAGCAGTTCTTC.

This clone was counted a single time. The CDR3 DNA reads TGTGCCAGCAGCTTGCCGTATGGCAATCAGCCCCAGCATTTT. Its translation is CASSLPYGNQPQHF. The chain links TRBV7-2 to TRBJ1-5; D not certain. CDR3 size: 14 residues. V lost 3 bases to trimming and J lost 2 bases, with 8 bases between them. Germline CDR1 and CDR2: SGHTA and FQGNSA.

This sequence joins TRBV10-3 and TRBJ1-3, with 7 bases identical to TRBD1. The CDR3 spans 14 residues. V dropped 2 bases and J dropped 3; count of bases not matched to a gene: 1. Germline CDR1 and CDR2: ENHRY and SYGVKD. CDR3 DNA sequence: TGTGCCATCAGTGAGGGGACAGTTGGAAACACCATATATTTT. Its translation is CAISEGTVGNTIYF.

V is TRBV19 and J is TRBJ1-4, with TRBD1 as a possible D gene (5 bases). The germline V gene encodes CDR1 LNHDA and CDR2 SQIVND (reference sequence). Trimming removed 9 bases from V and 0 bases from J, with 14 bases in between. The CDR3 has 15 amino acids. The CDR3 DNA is TGTGCCAGCGTAGGAGACAGATCAACTAATGAAAAACTGTTTTTT. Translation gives CASVGDRSTNEKLFF.

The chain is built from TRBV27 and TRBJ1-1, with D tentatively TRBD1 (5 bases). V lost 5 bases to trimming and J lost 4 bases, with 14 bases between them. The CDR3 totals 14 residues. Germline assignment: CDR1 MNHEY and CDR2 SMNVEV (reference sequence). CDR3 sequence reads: CASSPQTALTEAFF. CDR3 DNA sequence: TGTGCCAGCAGTCCACAGACAGCACTCACTGAAGCTTTCTTT.

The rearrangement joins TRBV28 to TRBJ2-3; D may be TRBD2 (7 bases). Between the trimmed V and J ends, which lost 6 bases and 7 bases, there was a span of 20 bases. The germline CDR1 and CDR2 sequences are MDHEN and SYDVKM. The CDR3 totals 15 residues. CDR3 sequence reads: CASRTGGTGKNTQYF. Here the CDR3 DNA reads TGTGCCAGCAGAACGGGGGGCACAGGAAAAAATACGCAGTATTTT.

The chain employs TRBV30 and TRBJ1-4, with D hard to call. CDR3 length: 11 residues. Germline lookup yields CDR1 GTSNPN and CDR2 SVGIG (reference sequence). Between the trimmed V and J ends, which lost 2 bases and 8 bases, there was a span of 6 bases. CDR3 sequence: CAWSIREKLFF. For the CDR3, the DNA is TGTGCCTGGAGTATCCGAGAAAAACTGTTTTTT.

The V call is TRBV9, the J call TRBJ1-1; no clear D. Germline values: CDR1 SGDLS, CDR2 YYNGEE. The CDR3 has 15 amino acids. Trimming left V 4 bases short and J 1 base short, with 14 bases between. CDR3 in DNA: TGTGCCAGCAGCTCGCGCCCCGGCGGGAACACTGAAGCTTTCTTT. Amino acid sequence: CASSSRPGGNTEAFF.

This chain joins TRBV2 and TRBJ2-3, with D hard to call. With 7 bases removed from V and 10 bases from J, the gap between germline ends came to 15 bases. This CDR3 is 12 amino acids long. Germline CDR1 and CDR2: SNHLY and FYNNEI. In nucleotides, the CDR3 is TGTGCCAGCAAGGAGACCAACTTCCCGCAGTATTTT. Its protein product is CASKETNFPQYF.